The entry below gives a single TCR beta chain sequence along with its context. Its antigen is unknown. This sample is drawn from a study of T cells after yellow fever vaccination. For the study at large: It was SMART-Seq v4 Ultra Low Input that prepared the fractions with low cell numbers.

Whole-study findings and limits: At 96% for CD4 and about 87% for CD8, most primary-vaccination clones showed up again after the booster.

TCR cDNA was made by 5'RACE template switching, adding a universal primer site and UMIs. TCRdb analysed the 5' RACE reads with MiXCR anew, one entry per CDR3 protein. The sample contains roughly 250,000 distinct CDR3 sequences, approximately 13% of which appear only once. Trimming cost V 3 bases and J 3 bases, with 12 bases left between them. This CDR3 has 14 residues. The receptor was derived from a man aged 30 to 39 who received the YFV17D yellow fever vaccine. The sample consisted of CD4+ T cells sorted from PBMCs, taken 45 days after the yellow fever booster vaccination. The genes are TRBV12-3 or TRBV12-4 and TRBJ2-7; D might be TRBD1 or TRBD2, each matching 5 bases. The CDR3 is CASSFWGRGYEQYF. The DNA of the CDR3 is TGTGCCAGCAGTTTCTGGGGGAGAGGCTACGAGCAGTACTTC.